What follows are 22 T cell receptor beta chains derived from one specimen sequenced in a study of T cell responses to AZD1222 COVID-19 vaccine. Sequencing was performed with immunoSEQ multiplex PCR; in TCRdb, only in-frame clones are kept and a portion is missing. The sample has around 120,000 clones; around 94% are singletons. The sequenced sample was peripheral blood, obtained on day 0 of AZD1222 vaccination. Every receptor here comes from an adult in good health.

V gene TRBV27 combines with J gene TRBJ2-7, with D possibly matching TRBD2 (7 bases). From germline, CDR1 is MNHEY and CDR2 SMNVEV (reference sequence). Trimming left V 3 bases short and J 5 bases short, with 14 bases between. The CDR3 runs 14 residues. The CDR3 region is CASSFGGATHEQYF. The CDR3 DNA sequence: TGTGCCAGCAGTTTTGGGGGGGCCACCCACGAGCAGTACTTC.

V gene TRBV28 combines with J gene TRBJ2-2; perhaps D is TRBD1 or TRBD2 (5 bases each). V was pared by 5 bases and J by 3 bases, with 13 bases between. Germline V gene lookup returns CDR1 MDHEN and CDR2 SYDVKM. The CDR3 totals 15 residues. This CDR3 reads CASSGAGRDTGELFF. CDR3 DNA: TGTGCCAGCAGTGGGGCGGGTAGAGACACCGGGGAGCTGTTTTTT.

The chain couples TRBV14 to TRBJ2-5, with 7 bases aligning to TRBD2. CDR1 and CDR2 (germline): SGHDN, FVKESK. After removal of 2 bases from V and 5 bases from J, the junction contained 2 bases not matched to a gene. The CDR3 totals 13 residues. The CDR3 DNA reads as TGTGCCAGCAGCCAACCGACTAGCGAGACCCAGTACTTC. Encoded protein: CASSQPTSETQYF.

The V gene is TRBV5-5, the J gene TRBJ2-5, with D uncertain. This CDR3 is 12 amino acids long. V lost 4 bases and J lost 3, with 7 bases in between. The V gene's germline CDR1 is SGHKS and CDR2 YYEKEE (reference sequence). The DNA for the CDR3 is TGTGCCAGCAGCCGGAGCGAAGAGACCCAGTACTTC. It specifies CASSRSEETQYF.

This chain links TRBV18 with TRBJ1-5; 7 nucleotides match TRBD1. Trimming cost V 1 base and J 6 bases; bases outside gene matches: 6. From germline, CDR1 is KGHSH and CDR2 LQKENI. The CDR3 spans 15 residues. CDR3 sequence (DNA): TGTGCCAGCTCACCACTGACAGGGTCCCGTCAGCCCCAGCATTTT. It specifies CASSPLTGSRQPQHF.

V gene TRBV13 combines with J gene TRBJ1-2; maybe TRBD1 (6 bases). This CDR3 has 16 amino acids. Per the germline V gene, CDR1 is PRHDT and CDR2 is FYEKMQ (reference sequence). Trimming cost V 3 bases and J 6 bases, with 20 bases left between them. In nucleotides, the CDR3 is TGTGCCAGCAGCTTTAGCGGACAGACCGCCAGGGATGGCTACACCTTC. It codes for CASSFSGQTARDGYTF.

The chain is built from TRBV28 and TRBJ1-3, with D possibly TRBD1 on 6 matching bases. With 5 bases removed from V and 9 bases from J, the gap between germline ends came to 14 bases. This CDR3 region has 13 residues. Germline values: CDR1 MDHEN, CDR2 SYDVKM. The CDR3, as DNA: TGTGCCAGCAGTGCCTCAGGGGAACGCACCATATATTTT. Translated, it gives CASSASGERTIYF.

V gene TRBV11-2 combines with J gene TRBJ1-2; D call uncertain. The germline V and J ends were trimmed by 3 bases and 5 bases, with 13 bases remaining between them. The CDR3 has 14 amino acids. The germline CDR1 and CDR2 sequences are SGHAT and FQNNGV. The CDR3 nucleotides are TGTGCCAGCAGCTTGGAGGGAGTGGGGTATGGCTACACCTTC. It yields the protein CASSLEGVGYGYTF.

The rearrangement uses TRBV5-4 and TRBJ1-2; the match to TRBD1 covers 7 bases. CDR3 length: 16 amino acids. Germline CDR1 reads SGHNT; CDR2 reads YYREEE (reference sequence). V dropped 3 bases and J dropped 3; count of bases not matched to a gene: 11. CDR3 residues: CASSWGTTGTDYGYTF. The CDR3 DNA sequence: TGTGCCAGCAGCTGGGGTACGACCGGGACAGACTATGGCTACACCTTC.

CDR3 nucleotides: TGTGCCAGCAGCTTAGCGGGAGGAGGCAGTAATGAGCAGTTCTTC. It encodes CASSLAGGGSNEQFF. The rearrangement links TRBV11-3 to TRBJ2-1; 7 bases match TRBD2. The V and J ends lost 1 base and 7 bases, in that order; junction bases with no gene match: 7. CDR3 size: 15 residues. CDR1 is SGHNT and CDR2 is YENEEA in the germline V gene.

This chain connects TRBV19 to TRBJ1-2; weak D call: TRBD1 (5 bases). CDR1 and CDR2 (germline): LNHDA, SQIVND (reference sequence). Trimming removed 3 bases from V and 3 bases from J, with 20 bases in between. The CDR3 sequence is 17 residues long. The CDR3 sequence: CASSIGAGNLAYYGYTF. CDR3 DNA sequence: TGTGCCAGTAGTATTGGGGCAGGGAATTTAGCCTACTATGGCTACACCTTC.

The chain employs TRBV19 and TRBJ1-5, with D tentatively TRBD1 (6 bases). CDR1 and CDR2 (germline): LNHDA, SQIVND (reference sequence). V was cut by 8 bases and J by 7 bases, with 12 bases left in between. This CDR3 is 12 amino acids long. DNA of the CDR3: TGTGCCAGTTCCCACAGGGAACAGCCCCAGCATTTT. It yields the protein CASSHREQPQHF.

V is TRBV5-4 and J is TRBJ2-7; the D gene is possibly TRBD2 (6 bases). Between the trimmed V and J ends, which lost 7 bases and 7 bases, there was a span of 24 bases. The CDR3 extends over 15 amino acids. Germline assignment: CDR1 SGHNT and CDR2 YYREEE (reference sequence). DNA for the CDR3: TGTGCCAGCGGCCCACACCGGGGGTCACTGGAGGAGCAGTACTTC. This gives the protein CASGPHRGSLEEQYF.

The chain uses TRBV9 and TRBJ2-7, with 9 nucleotides matching TRBD2. The CDR3 is 15 amino acids. V lost 0 bases and J lost 3; bases outside the gene matches: 4. CDR1 SGDLS and CDR2 YYNGEE come from the germline V gene. The CDR3 reads CASSVGTSAFYEQYF. CDR3 coding DNA: TGTGCCAGCAGCGTAGGGACTAGCGCCTTCTACGAGCAGTACTTC.

This chain uses TRBV27 with TRBJ1-2; D gene uncertain. CDR1 and CDR2 (germline): MNHEY, SMNVEV (reference sequence). The length of the CDR3 is 13 residues. Trimming pared 6 bases from V and 4 bases from J, leaving 12 bases between. The CDR3 coding sequence is TGTGCCAGCAGCCTAGGAGCAGGCTATGGCTACACCTTC. Translation: CASSLGAGYGYTF.

The table lists this clone with a count of one. The genes are TRBV2 and TRBJ1-4; 10 nucleotides match TRBD1. The CDR3 has 16 residues. Trimming took 3 bases from V and 7 from J; bases not matched to a gene: 8. Germline CDR1 reads SNHLY; CDR2 reads FYNNEI. CDR3 loop: CASSDRTGGGGEKLFF. As DNA, the CDR3 is TGTGCCAGCAGTGACCGGACAGGGGGAGGAGGTGAAAAACTGTTTTTT.

For this clone: Germline is not matched at one junction end, which may reflect a read error. The rearrangement uses TRBV10-3 and TRBJ1-5; D call uncertain. The CDR3 contains 13 residues. CDR1 is ENHRY, CDR2 SYGVKD, per germline. CDR3 protein: CAISGLPNQPQHF. The CDR3 region has the DNA TGTGCCATCAGTGGTCTTCCAAATCAACCCCAGCATTTT.

The chain is built from TRBV20-1 and TRBJ1-1; D ambiguous. The germline gives CDR1 DFQATT, CDR2 SNEGSKA (reference sequence). Trimming left V 5 bases short and J 5 bases short, with 9 bases between. The length of the CDR3 is 11 residues. This chain's CDR3 is CSAARRTEAFF. In DNA form, the CDR3 reads TGCAGTGCTGCAAGGAGAACTGAAGCTTTCTTT.

V is TRBV6-1 and J is TRBJ2-7; no clear D. The CDR3 has 11 residues. Trimming pared 5 bases from V and 3 bases from J, leaving 5 bases between. Germline CDR1 is MNHNS and CDR2 is SASEGT. CDR3 nucleotides: TGTGCCAGCAGTTCCTACTACGAGCAGTACTTC. It encodes CASSSYYEQYF.

V usage is TRBV28 and J usage is TRBJ1-2, with D perhaps TRBD1 (6 bases). CDR1 and CDR2 from the germline V gene are MDHEN and SYDVKM. This CDR3 has 16 amino acids. V dropped 3 bases and J dropped 8 bases, with 22 bases sitting between them. CDR3 in amino acids: CASSFLSSGARVGYTF. The CDR3 region has the DNA TGTGCCAGCAGTTTCTTATCTTCGGGGGCCAGGGTGGGCTACACCTTC.

The chain joins TRBV19 to TRBJ2-1; 8 bases are a match to TRBD2. This CDR3 region has 15 residues. V lost 5 bases and J lost 6; bases outside the gene matches: 9. Germline V gene sequence: CDR1 LNHDA, CDR2 SQIVND (reference sequence). The CDR3 DNA reads as TGTGCCAGTAGTTTTAAGCGGGAGCTGCCCAATGAGCAGTTCTTC. This codes for CASSFKRELPNEQFF.

The CDR3 is CASSLALGQGFGTEAFF. The CDR3 DNA reads as TGTGCCAGCAGCTTGGCTCTCGGGCAGGGATTTGGCACTGAAGCTTTCTTT. The chain carries TRBV5-8 and TRBJ1-1; weak D call: TRBD1 (5 bases). V was trimmed by 0 bases and J by 4 bases, leaving 19 bases between them. This CDR3 is 17 amino acids long. Germline V gene data show CDR1 as SGHTS and CDR2 as YDEGEE.